The rows below give T cell receptor beta chains drawn from one sample of a study of OX40 agonist ivuxolimab in advanced cancers. Clones were read by immunoSEQ multiplex PCR, and TCRdb kept only the in-frame ones, dropping some. The sample comprises 30,000 to 40,000 clones, approximately 80% of which are singletons, and roughly an eighth rests with the top ten. Material: CD4+ or CD8+ T cells sorted from blood, obtained in a trial of the OX40 agonist ivuxolimab. These receptors came from an adult with an advanced solid tumor such as melanoma, head and neck, liver or kidney cancer. Both conserved end residues are trimmed from each CDR3. A D gene is named only where the DNA matches it firmly.

d_call	v_call	j_call	cdr3_aa
.	TRBV6-6	TRBJ1-1	ASSYDTEAF
.	TRBV30	TRBJ2-7	AWSIGGLTQQY
TRBD2	TRBV19	TRBJ2-5	ASSPLGGSSGSETQY
.	TRBV27	TRBJ2-3	ASSLERGTDTQY
TRBD1	TRBV11-2	TRBJ2-2	ASSQTDRGVITGELF
.	TRBV19	TRBJ2-3	ASSGRRSTDTQY
.	TRBV5-1	TRBJ2-7	ASSLGGGGPYEQY
.	TRBV6-6	TRBJ2-2	ASSYSYRRNTGELF
TRBD2	TRBV6-5	TRBJ2-7	ASGSGTSAEQY
TRBD1	TRBV7-2	TRBJ1-5	ASSWQGGSNQPQH
.	TRBV6-5	TRBJ2-6	ATHSGANVLT
.	TRBV7-2	TRBJ2-7	ASSLGAVREQY
TRBD2	TRBV27	TRBJ2-7	ASSSPGTSGIYEQY
TRBD1	TRBV7-9	TRBJ1-5	ASSLGTGEISNQPQH
.	TRBV6-5	TRBJ1-2	ASSAPDGYT
TRBD1	TRBV6-1	TRBJ1-5	ASSERAGGGYSNQPQH
.	TRBV12-5	TRBJ1-1	ASGTPPNTEAF
TRBD1	TRBV18	TRBJ1-4	ASGRDSNEKLF
.	TRBV2	TRBJ2-3	ASSEERYSDTQY
TRBD1	TRBV5-1	TRBJ2-7	ASSEPGGISYEQY
TRBD2	TRBV5-1	TRBJ2-5	ASSLFGGGVQETQY
TRBD1	TRBV28	TRBJ1-5	ASTGQGYQPQH
.	TRBV9	TRBJ1-5	ASSPPGSPGPQH
.	TRBV6-1	TRBJ2-7	ASSVAGTLYEQY
TRBD1	TRBV19	TRBJ1-1	ASSPRTGGRNTEAF
TRBD2	TRBV7-9	TRBJ2-3	ASSLGQSLAGPLRRTQY
TRBD2	TRBV14	TRBJ2-5	ASTGTSGRQTQY
TRBD2	TRBV11-2	TRBJ2-3	ASSLSPAGGYTQY
.	TRBV7-9	TRBJ2-3	ASSPGLSTDTQY